The following is a T cell receptor (beta chain) sequence with its context. Its antigen is not identified. The assay was immunoSEQ multiplex PCR, and TCRdb's table has in-frame clones only and misses some. The sample has about 190,000 clones; more than 70% are singletons. The source of the sample is a study of cytomegalovirus exposure and HLA in healthy donors. General study findings and limits: It was confirmed in vitro that a few of the CMV-associated chains were specific for CMV antigens. The authors enumerated roughly 180 TCR beta chains as linked to cytomegalovirus. According to a subsequent analysis, TCR clusters from the first cohort were inclined to appear together in the roughly 130 validation repertoires.

Separate from the roughly 700-subject first cohort was the approximately 110-subject validation cohort, to which the donors belonged. Trimming took 4 bases from V and 5 from J; bases not matched to a gene: 3. Looked up from germline, CDR1 is SGHKS and CDR2 is YYEKEE (reference sequence). This CDR3 comprises 13 residues. The chain carries TRBV5-5 and TRBJ2-5; 9 bases fit TRBD2. This clonotype was obtained from a woman younger than 30 in good health and CMV-seronegative. The sample consisted of PBMCs. In nucleotides, the CDR3 is TGTGCCAGCAGCCTGCGGGAGGGGGAGACCCAGTACTTC. Translating gives CASSLREGETQYF.